This T cell receptor (beta chain) was obtained from a study of CD8 T cells in ankylosing spondylitis (dated by TCRdb to 2016 to 2017). The study in broad terms: The study set out to find disease-linked TCR variants by profiling T cell receptor beta repertoires in ankylosing spondylitis patients and healthy donors. The whole study cohort included under 140 healthy donors and about two dozen ankylosing spondylitis patients. Samples of peripheral blood were taken, and for ankylosing spondylitis patients, synovial fluid was collected as well.

This clonotype was picked up many times. Its antigen remains unidentified. Nothing much larger sits one base from this clone, and base qualities are not available. The CDR3 goes from the cysteine to the phenylalanine over 16 residues. The kept DNA is CDR3 alone, 48 bases in frame from the first base. Germline trimming: 3 bases from V, 7 bases from J; junction bases outside gene matches: 11. Study-level results and caveats: Some motif variants were previously reported in synovial fluid and blood of reactive arthritis patients, suggesting common disease-initiation mechanisms. A TCR beta motif made up of roughly eight highly homologous amino acid variants appeared to be characteristic of blood from ankylosing spondylitis patients. The disease-linked clones had a CD8+ phenotype and were found at relatively low frequencies in peripheral blood. Significant enrichment of the disease-linked clones was reported in matched synovial fluid samples from ankylosing spondylitis patients.

The listed sequencing device is Illumina HiSeq 2500. TCR beta libraries were prepared by quantitative 5'-RACE with molecular barcodes. Per the authors' processing: To identify disease-linked TCR variants, a new computational method was used, one built on a probabilistic model of VDJ rearrangement. The raw public reads went through TCRdb reprocessing: fastp at Q25, MiXCR clone calling, in-frame beta chains kept. Each CDR3 protein appears once, grouped with its most common genes and DNA. These V and J calls are TCRdb output, not the study's own analysis. For this sample there are about 90,000 distinct CDR3 sequences; about 9% appear just once. The ten largest clones take up approximately 30% of the sample.

The receptor comes from a male donor with ankylosing spondylitis. Sequenced sample: blood, either unsorted or a sorted T cell fraction (not recorded which). The sequence is built from TRBV12-3 or TRBV12-4 and TRBJ1-2, with 10 middle bases fitting TRBD1. The CDR3 region reads CASSLGPGQGIGGYTF. Here is the DNA: TGTGCCAGCAGTTTGGGACCGGGACAGGGGATTGGTGGCTACACCTTC.